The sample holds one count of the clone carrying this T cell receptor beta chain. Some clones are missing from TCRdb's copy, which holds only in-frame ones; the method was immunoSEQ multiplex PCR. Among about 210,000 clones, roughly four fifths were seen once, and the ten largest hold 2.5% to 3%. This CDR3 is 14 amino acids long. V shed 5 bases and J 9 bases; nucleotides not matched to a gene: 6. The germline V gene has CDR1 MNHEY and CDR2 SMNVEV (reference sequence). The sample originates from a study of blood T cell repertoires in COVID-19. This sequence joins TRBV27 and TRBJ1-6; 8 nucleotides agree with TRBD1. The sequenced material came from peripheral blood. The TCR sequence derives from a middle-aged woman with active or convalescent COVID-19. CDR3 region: CASSLGQGSSPLHF. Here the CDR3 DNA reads TGTGCCAGCAGTCTCGGACAGGGCTCTTCACCCCTCCACTTT.